These 12 T cell receptor beta chains share one sample of origin, sequenced in a study of PD-1 blockade in classical Hodgkin lymphoma. Time point: cycle 4 day 1 (C4D1), after less than 7 weeks of nivolumab. Patients all relapsed after autologous stem cell transplantation, and there was variation in brentuximab vedotin exposure. Magnetic negative selection was used to purify CD4+ T cells from thawed PBMCs. Generated by immunoSEQ multiplex PCR, the TCRdb table keeps only in-frame clones and is missing some. The sample shows about 18,000 clones, roughly 77% of them seen only once. Source: CD4+ T cells from blood, taken before the fourth cycle of nivolumab. These receptors all come from a human donor with classical Hodgkin lymphoma.

The gene calls are TRBV9 and TRBJ2-7; possibly TRBD1 or TRBD2 for D (5 bases each). Germline CDR1 is SGDLS and CDR2 is YYNGEE. The CDR3 totals 15 residues. V gave up 0 bases and J gave up 3 bases, with 13 bases separating them. In DNA, the CDR3 is TGTGCCAGCAGCGTAGGCATGTCGGGGCTCTACGAGCAGTACTTC. Protein: CASSVGMSGLYEQYF.

This rearrangement joins TRBV29-1 to TRBJ1-3; no clear D. CDR1 is SQVTM and CDR2 is ANQGSEA in the germline V gene. This CDR3 has 14 residues. Deletions cut 4 bases from V and 0 bases from J, with 10 bases between. The CDR3 DNA sequence: TGCAGCGTTGGGCTCGGGAGCTCTGGAAACACCATATATTTT. Its protein is CSVGLGSSGNTIYF.

V usage is TRBV2 and J usage is TRBJ1-4; D gene ambiguous. CDR3 length equals 14 residues. Trimming cost V 6 bases and J 10 bases, with 18 bases left between them. CDR1 SNHLY and CDR2 FYNNEI come from the germline V gene. The DNA of the CDR3 is TGTGCCAGCAGAACCAAAGAACGGGCGGGAAAACTGTTTTTT. Protein product: CASRTKERAGKLFF.

This sequence joins TRBV6-6 and TRBJ1-2; TRBD1 might be the D (6 bases). The germline V gene has CDR1 MNHNY and CDR2 SVGAGI (reference sequence). The CDR3 is made up of 13 amino acids. V was clipped by 2 bases and J by 10 bases, with 14 bases between them. CDR3: CASSYALSGVYTF. In DNA form, the CDR3 reads TGTGCCAGCAGTTACGCGCTTTCAGGGGTCTACACCTTC.

This chain links TRBV7-2 with TRBJ2-7; tentative D call: TRBD2 (7 bases). V lost 5 bases and J lost 0, with 14 bases in between. Germline loops: CDR1 SGHTA, CDR2 FQGNSA. The CDR3 length is 15 residues. Here the CDR3 reads CASSPRGGGSYEQYF. In DNA, the CDR3 is TGTGCCAGCAGCCCCAGGGGAGGGGGCTCCTACGAGCAGTACTTC.

This clone appeared once. The rearrangement joins TRBV7-8 to TRBJ2-7; D is possibly TRBD1 (5 bases). V lost 5 bases and J lost 2, with 13 bases in between. The germline CDR1 and CDR2 sequences are SGHVS and FQNEAQ. This CDR3 has 14 residues. CDR3 DNA sequence: TGTGCCAGCAGCGTCCAGGGTTTCACCTACGAGCAGTACTTC. It yields the protein CASSVQGFTYEQYF.

This rearrangement joins TRBV5-5 to TRBJ1-1; D possibly corresponds to TRBD1 (5 bases). CDR3 length: 15 amino acids. CDR1 is SGHKS and CDR2 is YYEKEE in the germline V gene (reference sequence). Trimming took 0 bases from V and 1 from J, leaving 10 bases between them. The CDR3 DNA follows: TGTGCCAGCAGCTTGGGGGCCAGGGCGAACACTGAAGCTTTCTTT. Translating gives CASSLGARANTEAFF.

The chain is built from TRBV11-2 and TRBJ2-1; D uncertain. Germline-derived CDR1 and CDR2 are SGHAT and FQNNGV. V was trimmed by 3 bases and J by 6 bases, leaving 3 bases between them. The CDR3 contains 11 residues. The CDR3 DNA follows: TGTGCCAGCAGCTTCTCCAATGAGCAGTTCTTC. It is translated as CASSFSNEQFF. Supplemented by reference TRBV11-2 and TRBJ2-1, the full variable domain reads EAGVAQSPRYKIIEKRQSVAFWCNPISGHATLYWYQQILGQGPKLLIQFQNNGVVDDSQLPKDRFSAERLKGVDSTLKIQPAKLEDSAVYLCASSFSNEQFFGPGTRLTVL.

CDR3 in amino acids: CASSFRTEQYF. The CDR3 DNA reads TGTGCCAGCAGCTTTAGAACCGAGCAGTACTTC. V is TRBV11-3 and J is TRBJ2-7; D uncertain. CDR3 length: 11 amino acids. Trimming took off 3 bases at V and 6 bases at J, with 6 bases between the two ends. The V gene's germline CDR1 is SGHNT and CDR2 YENEEA.

V gene TRBV5-4 combines with J gene TRBJ1-3; D may be TRBD1 (6 bases). V dropped 2 bases and J dropped 3 bases, with 15 bases sitting between them. There are 16 residues in the CDR3. Germline values: CDR1 SGHNT, CDR2 YYREEE (reference sequence). The CDR3 nucleotides read TGTGCCAGCAGCTTCAGTTCATCCAGGGGTGGAAACACCATATATTTT. Its protein is CASSFSSSRGGNTIYF.

This clone has more than one count but fewer than ten. The V call is TRBV11-2, the J call TRBJ2-2, with D unclear. Trimming removed 4 bases from V and 8 bases from J, with 8 bases in between. The V gene's germline CDR1 is SGHAT and CDR2 FQNNGV. CDR3 size: 12 residues. The CDR3 DNA reads as TGTGCCAGCAGCTATAGCAGAGGGGAGCTGTTTTTT. It specifies CASSYSRGELFF.

CDR3 loop: CASSLVRGVANEQYF. The CDR3 DNA is TGTGCCAGCAGCTTAGTTCGGGGGGTGGCAAACGAGCAGTACTTC. The rearrangement links TRBV7-2 to TRBJ2-7; 7 bases are a match to TRBD2. CDR3 size: 15 residues. The V gene's germline CDR1 is SGHTA and CDR2 FQGNSA. Trimming removed 1 base from V and 5 bases from J; junction bases left unmatched: 8.